The rows below give T cell receptor beta chains drawn from one sample of a study of post-analysis software for immune sequencing data. Each CDR3 protein gets one entry after TCRdb re-called the PCR reads with MiXCR. The data show 350,000 to 500,000 distinct CDR3 sequences, 35% to 45% seen once. Sequencing was performed on blood. These receptor sequences come from a girl aged 2-9 years with multiple sclerosis. Each CDR3 is given with its conserved first and last residue. The order of the fields is V gene, clone size, J gene, D gene, CDR3 DNA, CDR3 protein. A D gene is named only where the DNA matches it firmly. The size of a clone is reported for some rows only, either as once, few or many, or as a class for expanded clones.

V: TRBV7-9; size: once; J: TRBJ2-1; D: TRBD2; DNA: TGTGCCAGCAGCTTAGGAGTGGCGGGAGACGAGCAGTTCTTC; CDR3: CASSLGVAGDEQFF
V: TRBV20-1; size: few; J: TRBJ2-5; D: -; DNA: TGCAGTGCTATTCCAGGGACCCAGTACTTC; CDR3: CSAIPGTQYF
V: TRBV29-1; size: -; J: TRBJ2-1; D: -; DNA: TGCAGCGTTGGTAAGATCCTCTTAGGAGAGCAGTTCTTC; CDR3: CSVGKILLGEQFF
V: TRBV14; size: -; J: TRBJ2-6; D: TRBD1; DNA: TGTGCCAGCAGCCACGGGACAGGGGCTGGGGCCAACGTCCTGACTTTC; CDR3: CASSHGTGAGANVLTF
V: TRBV27; size: -; J: TRBJ2-6; D: -; DNA: TGTGCCAGCAGTCCCCTATGGCAGTTCGGGGCCAACGTCCTGACTTTC; CDR3: CASSPLWQFGANVLTF
V: TRBV7-8; size: few; J: TRBJ2-5; D: TRBD2; DNA: TGTGCCACCCTAGCGGGGGACCGCCGGGGGACCCAGTACTTC; CDR3: CATLAGDRRGTQYF
V: TRBV5-1; size: once; J: TRBJ2-7; D: -; DNA: TGCGCCAGCAGCTCTACCCCAGACAGCTACGAGCAGTACTTC; CDR3: CASSSTPDSYEQYF
V: TRBV20-1; size: -; J: TRBJ1-4; D: -; DNA: TGCAGTGCTAGAACGTCTCGGGTGCCGCGGGAAAAACTGTTTTTT; CDR3: CSARTSRVPREKLFF
V: TRBV7-9; size: -; J: TRBJ2-5; D: -; DNA: TGTGCCAGCAGCTTGCACAGCGGTCCCGAGACCCAGTACTTC; CDR3: CASSLHSGPETQYF
V: TRBV20-1; size: -; J: TRBJ2-2; D: -; DNA: TGCAGTGCTAGAGTTGGAGCGAACTTAGAGCTGTTTTTT; CDR3: CSARVGANLELFF
V: TRBV7-9; size: few; J: TRBJ2-6; D: -; DNA: TGTGCCAGCAGCTTACCATTCAAAGACAAACTCTCTGGGGCCAACGTCCTGACTTTC; CDR3: CASSLPFKDKLSGANVLTF
V: TRBV9; size: few; J: TRBJ1-5; D: -; DNA: TGTGCCAGCAGCGTAGCTCCTAGCAATCAGCCCCAGCATTTT; CDR3: CASSVAPSNQPQHF
V: TRBV3-1; size: -; J: TRBJ2-4; D: -; DNA: TGTGCCAGCAGCCAGACAGAGTCGGACATTCAGTACTTC; CDR3: CASSQTESDIQYF
V: TRBV4-2; size: few; J: TRBJ2-4; D: -; DNA: TGTGCCAGCAGCCAAGAGTGGTTAGACGGTGGGTTCATAAGCATTCAGTACTTC; CDR3: CASSQEWLDGGFISIQYF
V: TRBV20-1; size: -; J: TRBJ2-3; D: -; DNA: TGCAGTGCTAGCAATTCATTTCCAGATACGCAGTATTTT; CDR3: CSASNSFPDTQYF
V: TRBV6-5; size: few; J: TRBJ1-2; D: -; DNA: TGTGCCAGCAGTTACGCAGGCTATGGCTACACCTTC; CDR3: CASSYAGYGYTF
V: TRBV20-1; size: -; J: TRBJ2-7; D: TRBD2; DNA: TGCAGTGCAGATCGTCCTAGCGGGATGAGTTCCTACGAGCAGTACTTC; CDR3: CSADRPSGMSSYEQYF